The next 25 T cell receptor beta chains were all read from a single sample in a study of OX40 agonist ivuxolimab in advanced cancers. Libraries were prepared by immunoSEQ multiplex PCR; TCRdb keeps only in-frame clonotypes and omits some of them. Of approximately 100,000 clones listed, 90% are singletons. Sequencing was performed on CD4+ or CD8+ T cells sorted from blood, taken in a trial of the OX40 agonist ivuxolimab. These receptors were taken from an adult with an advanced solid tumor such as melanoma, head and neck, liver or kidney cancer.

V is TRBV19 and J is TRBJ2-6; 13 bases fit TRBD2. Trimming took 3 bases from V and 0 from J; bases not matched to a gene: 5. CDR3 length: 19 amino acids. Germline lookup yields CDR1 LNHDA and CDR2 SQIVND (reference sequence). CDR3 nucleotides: TGTGCCAGTAGTATGCCGGGACTAGCGGGGTACTCTGGGGCCAACGTCCTGACTTTC. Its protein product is CASSMPGLAGYSGANVLTF.

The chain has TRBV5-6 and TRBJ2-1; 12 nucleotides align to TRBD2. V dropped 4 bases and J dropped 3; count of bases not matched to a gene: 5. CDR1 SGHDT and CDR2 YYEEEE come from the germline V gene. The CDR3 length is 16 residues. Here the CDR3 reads CASSLPGLAGYNEQFF. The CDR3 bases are TGTGCCAGCAGCCTACCGGGACTAGCGGGCTACAATGAGCAGTTCTTC. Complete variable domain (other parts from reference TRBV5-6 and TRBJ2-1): DAGVTQSPTHLIKTRGQQVTLRCSPKSGHDTVSWYQQALGQGPQFIFQYYEEEERQRGNFPDRFSGHQFPNYSSELNVNALLLGDSALYLCASSLPGLAGYNEQFFGPGTRLTVL.

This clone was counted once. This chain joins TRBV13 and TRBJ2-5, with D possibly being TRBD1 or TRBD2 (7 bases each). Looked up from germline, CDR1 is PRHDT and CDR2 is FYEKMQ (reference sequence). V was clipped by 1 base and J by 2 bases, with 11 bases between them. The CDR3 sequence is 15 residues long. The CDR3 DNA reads TGTGCCAGCAGCTTAGACCAGGGGGGGCAAGAGACCCAGTACTTC. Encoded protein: CASSLDQGGQETQYF.

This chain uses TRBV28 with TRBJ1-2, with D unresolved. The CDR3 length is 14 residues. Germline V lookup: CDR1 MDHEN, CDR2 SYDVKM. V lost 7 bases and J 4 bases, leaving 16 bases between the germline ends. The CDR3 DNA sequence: TGTGCCAGCACACGTGGTGGGAATCTCTATGGCTACACCTTC. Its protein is CASTRGGNLYGYTF.

The CDR3 reads CASSPGRDEQYF. The DNA for the CDR3 is TGTGCCAGCTCACCAGGCAGGGACGAGCAGTACTTC. The gene calls are TRBV18 and TRBJ2-7, with D perhaps TRBD1 (5 bases). The CDR3 spans 12 residues. Germline V CDR1 and CDR2: KGHSH, LQKENI. Deletions cut 2 bases from V and 5 bases from J, with 7 bases between.

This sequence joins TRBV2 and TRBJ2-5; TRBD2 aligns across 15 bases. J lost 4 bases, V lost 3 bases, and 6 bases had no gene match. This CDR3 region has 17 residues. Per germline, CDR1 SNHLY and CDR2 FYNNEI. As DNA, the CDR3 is TGTGCCAGCAGTGAGGGACTAGCGGGAGGAAGCGGAGAGACCCAGTACTTC. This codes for CASSEGLAGGSGETQYF. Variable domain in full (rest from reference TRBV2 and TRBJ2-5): EPEVTQTPSHQVTQMGQEVILRCVPISNHLYFYWYRQILGQKVEFLVSFYNNEISEKSEIFDDQFSVERPDGSNFTLKIRSTKLEDSAMYFCASSEGLAGGSGETQYFGPGTRLLVL.

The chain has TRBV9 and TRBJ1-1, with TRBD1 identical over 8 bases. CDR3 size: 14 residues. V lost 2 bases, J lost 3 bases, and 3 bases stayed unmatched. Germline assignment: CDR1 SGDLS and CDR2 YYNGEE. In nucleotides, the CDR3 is TGTGCCAGCAGCGTTCTACAGGGGGACACTGAAGCTTTCTTT. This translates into CASSVLQGDTEAFF.

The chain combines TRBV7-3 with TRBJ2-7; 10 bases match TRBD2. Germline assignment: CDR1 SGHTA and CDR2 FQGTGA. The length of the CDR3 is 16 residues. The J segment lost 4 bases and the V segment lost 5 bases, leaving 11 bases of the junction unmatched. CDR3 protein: CASSAEGASGSYEQYF. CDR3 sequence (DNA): TGTGCCAGCAGCGCCGAGGGGGCTAGCGGGAGTTACGAGCAGTACTTC.

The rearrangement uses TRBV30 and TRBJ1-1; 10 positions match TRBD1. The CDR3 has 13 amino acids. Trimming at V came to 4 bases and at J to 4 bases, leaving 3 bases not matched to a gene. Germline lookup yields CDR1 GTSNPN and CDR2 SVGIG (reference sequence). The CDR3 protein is CAWKRTGGTEAFF. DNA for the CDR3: TGTGCCTGGAAAAGGACAGGGGGCACTGAAGCTTTCTTT.

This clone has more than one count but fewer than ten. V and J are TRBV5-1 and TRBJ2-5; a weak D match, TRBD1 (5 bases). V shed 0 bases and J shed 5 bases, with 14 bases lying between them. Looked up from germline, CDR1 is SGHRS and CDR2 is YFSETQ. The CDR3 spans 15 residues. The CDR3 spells CASSLEGQGGETQYF. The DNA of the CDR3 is TGCGCCAGCAGCTTGGAGGGTCAGGGTGGGGAGACCCAGTACTTC. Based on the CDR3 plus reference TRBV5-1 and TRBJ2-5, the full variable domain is KAGVTQTPRYLIKTRGQQVTLSCSPISGHRSVSWYQQTPGQGLQFLFEYFSETQRNKGNFPGRFSGRQFSNSRSEMNVSTLELGDSALYLCASSLEGQGGETQYFGPGTRLLVL.

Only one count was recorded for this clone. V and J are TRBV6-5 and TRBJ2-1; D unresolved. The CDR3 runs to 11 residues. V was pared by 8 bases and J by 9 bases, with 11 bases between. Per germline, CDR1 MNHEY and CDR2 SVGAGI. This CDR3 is CASQSLGEQFF. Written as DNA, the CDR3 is TGTGCCAGCCAGTCCCTGGGTGAGCAGTTCTTC.

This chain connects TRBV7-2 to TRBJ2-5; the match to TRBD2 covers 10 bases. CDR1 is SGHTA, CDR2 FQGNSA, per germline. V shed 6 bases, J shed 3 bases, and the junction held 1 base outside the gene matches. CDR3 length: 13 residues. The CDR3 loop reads CASRLAGKETQYF. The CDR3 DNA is TGTGCCAGCAGACTAGCGGGAAAAGAGACCCAGTACTTC.

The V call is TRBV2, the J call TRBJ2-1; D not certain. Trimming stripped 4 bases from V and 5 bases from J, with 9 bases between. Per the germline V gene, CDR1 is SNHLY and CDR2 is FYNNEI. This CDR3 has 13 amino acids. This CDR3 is CASSGEGDNEQFF. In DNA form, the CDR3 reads TGTGCCAGCAGTGGGGAAGGAGACAATGAGCAGTTCTTC.

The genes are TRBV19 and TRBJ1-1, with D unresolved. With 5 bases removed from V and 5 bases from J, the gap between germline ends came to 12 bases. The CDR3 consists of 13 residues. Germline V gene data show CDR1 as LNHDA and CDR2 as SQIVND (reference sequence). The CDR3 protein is CASSPVSVTEAFF. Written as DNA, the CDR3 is TGTGCCAGTAGTCCTGTGTCTGTGACTGAAGCTTTCTTT.

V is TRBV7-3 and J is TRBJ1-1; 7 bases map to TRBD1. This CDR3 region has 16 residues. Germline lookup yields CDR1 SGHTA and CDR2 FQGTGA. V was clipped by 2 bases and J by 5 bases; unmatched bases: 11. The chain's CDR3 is CASSLSSTTGETEAFF. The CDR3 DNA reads TGTGCCAGCAGCTTATCGTCAACAACAGGGGAGACTGAAGCTTTCTTT.

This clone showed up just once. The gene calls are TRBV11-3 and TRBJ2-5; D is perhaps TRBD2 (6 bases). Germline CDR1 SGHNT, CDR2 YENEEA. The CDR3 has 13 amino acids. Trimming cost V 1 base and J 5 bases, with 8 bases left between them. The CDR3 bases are TGTGCCAGCAGCTTAGTTCGGGGGGAGACCCAGTACTTC. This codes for CASSLVRGETQYF. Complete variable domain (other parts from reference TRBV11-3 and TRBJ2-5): EAGVVQSPRYKIIEKKQPVAFWCNPISGHNTLYWYLQNLGQGPELLIRYENEEAVDDSQLPKDRFSAERLKGVDSTLKIQPAELGDSAVYLCASSLVRGETQYFGPGTRLLVL.

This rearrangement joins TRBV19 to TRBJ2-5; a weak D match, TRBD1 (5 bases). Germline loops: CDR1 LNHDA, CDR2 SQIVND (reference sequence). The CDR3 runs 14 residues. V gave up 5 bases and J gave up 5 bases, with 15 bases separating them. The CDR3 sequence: CASSYQGYGETQYF. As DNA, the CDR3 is TGTGCCAGTAGTTATCAGGGTTATGGGGAGACCCAGTACTTC.

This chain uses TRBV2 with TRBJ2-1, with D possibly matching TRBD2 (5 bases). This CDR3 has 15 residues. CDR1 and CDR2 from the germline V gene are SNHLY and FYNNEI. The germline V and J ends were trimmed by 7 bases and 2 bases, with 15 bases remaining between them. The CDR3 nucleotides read TGTGCCAGCACCGAGAGGGCTAGTGCCTACAATGAGCAGTTCTTC. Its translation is CASTERASAYNEQFF.

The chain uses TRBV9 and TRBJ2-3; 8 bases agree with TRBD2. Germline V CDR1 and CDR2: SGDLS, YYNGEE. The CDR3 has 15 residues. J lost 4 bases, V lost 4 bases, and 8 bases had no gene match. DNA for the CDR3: TGTGCCAGCAGCTCCTTGACTAGCGTAGCAGATACGCAGTATTTT. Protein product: CASSSLTSVADTQYF.

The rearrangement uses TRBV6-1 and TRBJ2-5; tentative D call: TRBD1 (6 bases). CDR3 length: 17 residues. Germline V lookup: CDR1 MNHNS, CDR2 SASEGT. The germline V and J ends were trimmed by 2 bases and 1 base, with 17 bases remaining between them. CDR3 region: CASSEPPYGGSQETQYF. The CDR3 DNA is TGTGCCAGCAGTGAACCTCCCTATGGGGGCAGCCAAGAGACCCAGTACTTC.

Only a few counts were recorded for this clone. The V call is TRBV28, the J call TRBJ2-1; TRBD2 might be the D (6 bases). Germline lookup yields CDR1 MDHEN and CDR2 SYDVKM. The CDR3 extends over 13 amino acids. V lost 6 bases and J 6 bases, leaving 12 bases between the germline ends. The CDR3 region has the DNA TGTGCCAGCAGCCTGGGACTTCCCAATGAGCAGTTCTTC. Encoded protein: CASSLGLPNEQFF.

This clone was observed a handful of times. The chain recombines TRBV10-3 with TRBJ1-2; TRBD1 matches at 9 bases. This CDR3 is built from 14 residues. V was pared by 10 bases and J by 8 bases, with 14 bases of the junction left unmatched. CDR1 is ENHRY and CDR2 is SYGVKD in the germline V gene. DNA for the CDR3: TGTGCCACCCTGGACGGACAGGGGTTTGGAGGCTACACCTTC. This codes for CATLDGQGFGGYTF.

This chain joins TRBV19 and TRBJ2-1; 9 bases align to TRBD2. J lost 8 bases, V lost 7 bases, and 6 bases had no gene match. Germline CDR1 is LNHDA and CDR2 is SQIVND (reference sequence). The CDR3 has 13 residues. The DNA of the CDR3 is TGTGCCAGTATGCGGGAGGGCCGGCATGAGCAGTTCTTC. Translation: CASMREGRHEQFF.

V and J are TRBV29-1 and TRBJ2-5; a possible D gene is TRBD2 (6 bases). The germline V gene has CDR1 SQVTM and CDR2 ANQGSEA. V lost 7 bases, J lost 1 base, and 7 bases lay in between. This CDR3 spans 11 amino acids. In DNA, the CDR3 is TGCAGCGGCGGGGTCCAAGAGACCCAGTACTTC. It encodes CSGGVQETQYF.

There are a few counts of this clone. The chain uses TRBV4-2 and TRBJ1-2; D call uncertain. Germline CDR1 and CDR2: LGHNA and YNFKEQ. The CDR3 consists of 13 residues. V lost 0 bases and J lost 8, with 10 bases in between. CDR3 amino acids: CASSQEGILGYTF. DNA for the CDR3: TGTGCCAGCAGCCAAGAAGGGATCTTGGGCTACACCTTC.